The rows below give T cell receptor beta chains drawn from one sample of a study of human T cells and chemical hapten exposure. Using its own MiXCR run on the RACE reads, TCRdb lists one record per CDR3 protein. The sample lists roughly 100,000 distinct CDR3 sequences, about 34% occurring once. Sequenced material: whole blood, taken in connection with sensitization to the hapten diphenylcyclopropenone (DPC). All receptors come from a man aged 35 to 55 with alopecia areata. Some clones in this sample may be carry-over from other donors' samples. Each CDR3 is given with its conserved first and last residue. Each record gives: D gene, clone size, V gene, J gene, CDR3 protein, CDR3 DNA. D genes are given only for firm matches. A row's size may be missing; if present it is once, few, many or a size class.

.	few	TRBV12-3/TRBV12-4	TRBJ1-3	CATPARGVGGNTIYF	TGTGCCACCCCCGCCCGCGGAGTAGGCGGAAACACCATATATTTT
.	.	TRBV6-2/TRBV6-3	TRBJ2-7	CASSHQGGDYEQYF	TGTGCCAGCAGTCATCAGGGAGGAGACTACGAGCAGTACTTC
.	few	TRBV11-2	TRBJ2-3	CASSLGPGSTDTQYF	TGTGCCAGCAGCTTAGGCCCCGGGAGCACAGATACGCAGTATTTT
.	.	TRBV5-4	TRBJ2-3	CASSFGGPDTQYF	TGTGCCAGCAGCTTCGGGGGGCCAGATACGCAGTATTTT
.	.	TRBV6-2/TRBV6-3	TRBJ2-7	CASSYSRGYEQYF	TGTGCCAGCAGTTACTCGAGGGGTTACGAGCAGTACTTC
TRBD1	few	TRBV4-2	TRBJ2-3	CASSQSTGGTDTQYF	TGTGCCAGCAGCCAATCAACAGGGGGCACAGATACGCAGTATTTT
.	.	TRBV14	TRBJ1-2	CASSQVDSSIYGYTF	TGTGCCAGCAGCCAAGTGGACAGCTCGATCTATGGCTACACCTTC
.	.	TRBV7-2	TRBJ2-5	CASSLGPGQETQYF	TGTGCCAGCAGCTTAGGCCCTGGTCAAGAGACCCAGTACTTC
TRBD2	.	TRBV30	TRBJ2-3	CAWSGGSRTDTQYF	TGTGCCTGGAGTGGCGGGAGTAGGACAGATACGCAGTATTTT
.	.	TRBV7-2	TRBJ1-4	CASSDPTVLNEKLFF	TGTGCCAGCAGCGATCCGACAGTACTAAATGAAAAACTGTTTTTT
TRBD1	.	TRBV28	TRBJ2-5	CASSSGTGGYETQYF	TGTGCCAGCAGTTCCGGGACAGGAGGGTATGAGACCCAGTACTTC
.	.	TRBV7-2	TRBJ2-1	CASSQTRGWQGRGEQFF	TGTGCCAGCAGCCAAACTAGGGGGTGGCAGGGGAGGGGTGAGCAGTTCTTC
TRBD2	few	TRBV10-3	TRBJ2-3	CAISQLLAGGDTQYF	TGTGCCATCAGTCAACTTCTAGCGGGAGGGGATACGCAGTATTTT
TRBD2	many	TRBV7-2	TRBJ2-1	CASRAGGNEQFF	TGTGCCAGCAGGGCGGGGGGAAATGAGCAGTTCTTC
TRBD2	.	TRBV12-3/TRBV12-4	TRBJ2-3	CASSLAGAPYDTDTQYF	TGTGCCAGCAGTCTAGCGGGAGCTCCTTACGACACAGATACGCAGTATTTT
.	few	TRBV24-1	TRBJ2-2	CATIISGNTGELFF	TGTGCCACCATAATCAGCGGCAACACCGGGGAGCTGTTTTTT
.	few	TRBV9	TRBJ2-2	CASSPSRRSGSAGELFF	TGTGCCAGCAGCCCCAGTCGAAGATCGGGTAGCGCCGGGGAGCTGTTTTTT
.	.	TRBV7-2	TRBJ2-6	CASSPAAGRDGANVLTF	TGTGCCAGCAGCCCAGCCGCCGGGCGGGATGGGGCCAACGTCCTGACTTTC
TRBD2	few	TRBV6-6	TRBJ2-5	CASSMGLAGEETQYF	TGTGCCAGCAGTATGGGACTAGCGGGAGAGGAGACCCAGTACTTC
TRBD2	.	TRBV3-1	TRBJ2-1	CASNRAGSSYNEQFF	TGTGCCAGCAACAGAGCGGGAAGCTCCTACAATGAGCAGTTCTTC
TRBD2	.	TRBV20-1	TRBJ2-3	CSVAGGPRTDTQYF	TGCAGTGTCGCGGGAGGGCCGCGCACAGATACGCAGTATTTT
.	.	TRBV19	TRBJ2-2	CASQQGPGELFF	TGTGCCAGTCAACAGGGTCCCGGGGAGCTGTTTTTT
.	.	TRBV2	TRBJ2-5	CASSSGDSANRKETQYF	TGTGCCAGCAGCTCTGGGGACTCCGCGAATCGGAAAGAGACCCAGTACTTC
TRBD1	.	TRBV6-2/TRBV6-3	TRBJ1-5	CASSDRGRRTSNQPQHF	TGTGCCAGCAGTGACAGGGGGCGCAGGACGAGCAATCAGCCCCAGCATTTT
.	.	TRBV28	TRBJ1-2	CASRMTGSYGYTF	TGTGCCAGCAGAATGACAGGTTCCTATGGCTACACCTTC
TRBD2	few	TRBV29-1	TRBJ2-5	CSVETSGTETQYF	TGCAGCGTTGAAACTAGCGGGACGGAGACCCAGTACTTC
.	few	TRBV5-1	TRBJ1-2	CASSLRGIGYTF	TGCGCCAGCAGCTTGAGGGGGATCGGCTACACCTTC
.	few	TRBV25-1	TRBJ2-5	CASSDGVAQYF	TGTGCCAGCAGTGATGGGGTGGCCCAGTACTTC
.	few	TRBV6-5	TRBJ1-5	CASSYDSNQPQHF	TGTGCCAGCAGTTACGACAGCAATCAGCCCCAGCATTTT
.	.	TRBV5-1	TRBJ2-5	CASSLTRGQQETQYF	TGCGCCAGCAGCTTGACCAGGGGTCAACAAGAGACCCAGTACTTC
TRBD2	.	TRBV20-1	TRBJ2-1	CSARVFIGLAGDYEQFF	TGCAGTGCTAGAGTTTTCATCGGACTAGCGGGAGACTATGAGCAGTTCTTC
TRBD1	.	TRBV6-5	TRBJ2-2	CASGKQGGLANTGELFF	TGTGCCAGCGGAAAACAGGGGGGCCTAGCGAACACCGGGGAGCTGTTTTTT
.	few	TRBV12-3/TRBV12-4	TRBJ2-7	CASSLGLYEQYF	TGTGCCAGCAGTTTAGGGTTGTACGAGCAGTACTTC
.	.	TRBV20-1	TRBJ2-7	CSAQKGTDSSYEQYF	TGCAGTGCTCAAAAGGGGACGGACAGCTCCTACGAGCAGTACTTC
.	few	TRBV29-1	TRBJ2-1	CSVEDLWSGYNEQFF	TGCAGCGTTGAAGATCTTTGGTCGGGATACAATGAGCAGTTCTTC
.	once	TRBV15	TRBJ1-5	CATSPTVGNQPQHF	TGTGCCACCAGCCCTACAGTGGGTAATCAGCCCCAGCATTTT
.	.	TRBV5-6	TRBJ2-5	CASSFIAAQETQYF	TGTGCCAGCAGCTTTATAGCGGCCCAAGAGACCCAGTACTTC
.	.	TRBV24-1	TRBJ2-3	CATSDSRTAASTDTQYF	TGTGCCACCAGTGATTCAAGGACAGCCGCAAGCACAGATACGCAGTATTTT
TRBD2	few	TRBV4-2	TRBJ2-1	CASSQDKRLSGDNNEQFF	TGTGCCAGCAGCCAAGATAAGCGGTTGAGCGGGGATAACAATGAGCAGTTCTTC
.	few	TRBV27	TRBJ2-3	CASSFGTSSDTQYF	TGTGCCAGCAGTTTCGGTACTAGCTCGGATACGCAGTATTTT
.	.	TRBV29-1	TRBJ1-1	CSVAIEVMNTEAFF	TGCAGCGTTGCGATTGAGGTTATGAACACTGAAGCTTTCTTT
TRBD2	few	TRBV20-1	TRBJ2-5	CSGTGVTGGETQYF	TGCAGTGGGACGGGCGTCACGGGGGGAGAGACCCAGTACTTC
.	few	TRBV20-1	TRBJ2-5	CSAEGPNVQETQYF	TGCAGTGCTGAAGGCCCAAATGTTCAAGAGACCCAGTACTTC
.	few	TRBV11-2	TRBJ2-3	CASSLEGARGDTQYF	TGTGCCAGCAGCTTAGAGGGGGCGCGGGGAGATACGCAGTATTTT
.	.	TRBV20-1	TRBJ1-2	CSARVGGKGGYYGYTF	TGCAGTGCTAGAGTAGGAGGGAAGGGAGGTTACTATGGCTACACCTTC
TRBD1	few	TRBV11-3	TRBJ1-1	CASSFTDRGEAFF	TGTGCCAGCAGCTTCACCGACAGGGGCGAAGCTTTCTTT
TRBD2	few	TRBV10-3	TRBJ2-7	CAISIAGGTYEQYF	TGTGCCATCAGCATAGCGGGAGGGACCTACGAGCAGTACTTC
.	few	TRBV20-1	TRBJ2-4	CSARDVAKNIQYF	TGCAGTGCTAGAGACGTAGCCAAAAACATTCAGTACTTC
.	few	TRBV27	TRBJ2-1	CASSLVNSDEQFF	TGTGCCAGCAGTTTAGTGAACTCCGATGAGCAGTTCTTC